This T cell receptor beta chain was sequenced for a study of cytomegalovirus exposure and HLA in healthy donors. Study conclusions and caveats: Later analysis demonstrated an association between a missense DCLRE1C variant and TCR beta V- and J-gene trimming. Later analysis revealed greater clonal expansion in HLA-associated TCR beta chains than in equally common others.

Primers included in the PCR were 60 Vbeta and 13 Jbeta primers. Here immunoSEQ multiplex PCR was the method, and the copy in TCRdb shows in-frame clones only, minus some. The sample consists of about 120,000 clones, about 10% of them appearing once. This clone was seen only a few times. Its cognate antigen is unknown. The CDR3 sequence is 15 residues long. V lost 4 bases and J 4 bases, leaving 17 bases between the germline ends. Looked up from germline, CDR1 is MGHRA and CDR2 is YSYEKL. This TCR was recovered from a woman aged 18-30 years in good health and CMV-seropositive. The sequenced sample consisted of PBMCs. The chain is built from TRBV4-1 and TRBJ2-7, with D possibly being TRBD1 (6 bases). Written as DNA, the CDR3 is TGCGCCAGCAGCCGACAAGGGGACACCAAATACGAGCAGTACTTC. Translating it yields CASSRQGDTKYEQYF.